These T cell receptor beta chains were read from a single sample in a study of T cells after somatic rescue of genetic block. Generated by immunoSEQ multiplex PCR, the TCRdb table keeps only in-frame clones and is missing some. This table holds under 150,000 clones, approximately 90% found once. The sample taken for sequencing was peripheral blood mononuclear cells (PBMCs). These receptor sequences come from a woman aged 18-35 years. The CDR3 runs from the conserved cysteine through the conserved F or W. D genes are given only for firm matches. Clone size is given for some rows only: seen once, a few or many times, or a class if the clone is expanded.

>TRBV5-6|TRBJ2-7|17|.|.
CASSSIEDREGSYEQYF
TGTGCCAGCAGCTCCATTGAGGACAGGGAGGGGTCCTACGAGCAGTACTTC
>TRBV5-1|TRBJ1-1|14|.|.
CASSLVLGNTEAFF
TGCGCCAGCAGCTTGGTTCTTGGAAACACTGAAGCTTTCTTT
>TRBV9|TRBJ2-2|14|.|.
CASSVVGGPSELFF
TGTGCCAGCAGCGTAGTAGGAGGGCCCTCCGAGCTGTTTTTT
>TRBV2|TRBJ2-7|13|.|.
CASSPRLAELPHF
TGTGCCAGCAGCCCGCGTTTAGCCGAGCTACCTCACTTC
>TRBV14|TRBJ2-4|15|.|.
CASSQDWRPKNIQYF
TGTGCCAGCAGCCAAGACTGGCGGCCCAAAAACATTCAGTACTTC
>TRBV4-1|TRBJ1-1|15|.|.
CASTRPGQLNTEAFF
TGCGCCAGCACCCGCCCCGGACAGTTGAACACTGAAGCTTTCTTT
>TRBV11-3|TRBJ1-1|15|TRBD1|.
CASSLVRTGGTEAFF
TGTGCCAGCAGCTTAGTGCGGACAGGGGGGACTGAAGCTTTCTTT
>TRBV9|TRBJ2-1|16|.|.
CASSVMAGASYYEQFF
TGTGCCAGCAGCGTAATGGCAGGGGCCTCGTATTATGAGCAGTTCTTC
>TRBV5-1|TRBJ1-2|13|.|.
CASSLGGSLGYTF
TGCGCCAGCAGCTTGGGGGGGTCCCTTGGCTACACCTTC
>TRBV19|TRBJ1-4|16|.|.
CASTPGIIATNEKLFF
TGTGCCAGTACCCCGGGGATCATCGCAACTAATGAAAAACTGTTTTTT
>TRBV29-1|TRBJ1-1|11|.|.
CSANPGPEAFF
TGCAGCGCCAATCCAGGCCCTGAAGCTTTCTTT
>TRBV4-1|TRBJ1-4|14|.|.
CASSQEGGFEKLFF
TGCGCCAGCAGCCAAGAGGGGGGTTTTGAAAAACTGTTTTTT
>TRBV6-4|TRBJ1-1|15|.|once
CASSARPDLNTEAFF
TGTGCCAGCAGCGCCCGACCCGACTTGAACACTGAAGCTTTCTTT
>TRBV30|TRBJ2-3|16|.|.
CAWIPLALRGTDTQYF
TGTGCCTGGATACCCCTGGCCTTAAGAGGGACAGATACGCAGTATTTT
>TRBV2|TRBJ1-4|15|TRBD1|.
CASKGQTATNEKLFF
TGTGCCAGCAAGGGACAGACTGCAACTAATGAAAAACTGTTTTTT
>TRBV4-1|TRBJ2-1|18|TRBD1|.
CASSPWTGGSTVGNEQFF
TGCGCCAGCAGCCCCTGGACAGGGGGCAGTACTGTTGGCAATGAGCAGTTCTTC
>TRBV5-1|TRBJ2-1|12|.|.
CASSLMVDEQFF
TGCGCCAGCAGCTTGATGGTGGATGAGCAGTTCTTC
>TRBV19|TRBJ2-7|14|.|.
CASSTGGGQYEQYF
TGTGCCAGTAGTACGGGGGGCGGACAATACGAGCAGTACTTC
>TRBV9|TRBJ2-2|16|TRBD2|.
CASSAGGLPDTGELFF
TGTGCCAGCAGCGCGGGGGGACTCCCCGATACCGGGGAGCTGTTTTTT
>TRBV2|TRBJ2-7|12|.|.
CASSSQGYEQYF
TGTGCCAGCAGTTCCCAGGGATACGAGCAGTACTTC
>TRBV4-2|TRBJ2-7|16|.|.
CASSHHASDSSYEQYF
TGTGCCAGCAGCCATCACGCTAGCGATAGCTCCTACGAGCAGTACTTC
>TRBV12-5|TRBJ2-3|16|TRBD2|.
CASGLAAGVSTDTQYF
TGTGCTAGTGGTTTAGCAGCGGGGGTCAGCACAGATACGCAGTATTTT
>TRBV28|TRBJ2-7|13|TRBD1|.
CASSLHRGYEQYF
TGTGCCAGCAGTTTACACAGGGGCTACGAGCAGTACTTC
>TRBV27|TRBJ1-6|16|.|.
CASSANRSSYNSPLHF
TGTGCCAGCAGTGCTAACAGGAGCTCCTATAATTCACCCCTCCACTTT
>TRBV29-1|TRBJ1-2|13|TRBD1|.
CSVEDRDRDGYTF
TGCAGCGTTGAAGATAGGGACAGGGATGGCTACACCTTC
>TRBV7-9|TRBJ2-1|14|.|.
CASSFAPTYNEQFF
TGTGCCAGCAGCTTCGCCCCGACATACAATGAGCAGTTCTTC
>TRBV5-1|TRBJ1-2|15|.|.
CASSFSGTPDYGYTF
TGCGCCAGCAGCTTCTCCGGGACACCCGACTATGGCTACACCTTC
>TRBV2|TRBJ2-7|16|TRBD1|.
CASSGLEAGGHYEQYF
TGTGCCAGCAGTGGGCTCGAGGCAGGGGGCCACTACGAGCAGTACTTC
>TRBV18|TRBJ2-7|14|TRBD1|.
CASSPGTGGYEQYF
TGTGCCAGCTCACCGGGGACAGGGGGCTACGAGCAGTACTTC
>TRBV30|TRBJ1-4|14|.|few
CAWSPGSLAEKLFF
TGTGCCTGGAGTCCGGGGAGTCTAGCTGAAAAACTGTTTTTT
>TRBV6-6|TRBJ2-1|16|TRBD2|.
CASSPPQGSGGNEQFF
TGTGCCAGCAGCCCCCCGCAGGGTAGCGGGGGCAATGAGCAGTTCTTC
>TRBV4-1|TRBJ1-3|11|.|.
CASSQDSTIYF
TGCGCCAGCAGCCAAGATTCCACCATATATTTT
>TRBV5-4|TRBJ1-1|14|TRBD1|few
CASSSGQGAPEAFF
TGTGCCAGCAGCTCAGGACAGGGGGCCCCTGAAGCTTTCTTT
>TRBV25-1|TRBJ1-2|14|.|.
CASSDSDRLYGYTF
TGTGCCAGCAGTGATAGTGACAGGCTTTATGGCTACACCTTC
>TRBV7-6|TRBJ1-5|14|.|.
CASSGGYSNQPQHF
TGTGCCAGCAGCGGGGGGTATAGCAATCAGCCCCAGCATTTT
>TRBV5-4|TRBJ2-3|13|TRBD1|.
CASSRTGADTQYF
TGTGCCAGCAGCCGGACAGGAGCAGATACGCAGTATTTT
>TRBV11-2|TRBJ2-6|17|.|.
CASSFYGRGTGANVLTF
TGTGCCAGCAGCTTCTACGGGAGAGGAACTGGGGCCAACGTCCTGACTTTC
>TRBV6-5|TRBJ2-7|13|.|.
CASSYSTGAEQYF
TGTGCCAGCAGTTACTCTACAGGAGCCGAGCAGTACTTC
>TRBV6-4|TRBJ2-3|16|TRBD2|few
CASSDSGLAGADTQYF
TGTGCCAGCAGTGACTCAGGACTAGCGGGGGCTGATACGCAGTATTTT
>TRBV7-8|TRBJ2-1|16|.|.
CASSRVQGRGSNEQFF
TGTGCCAGCAGCCGGGTACAGGGGAGGGGAAGCAATGAGCAGTTCTTC
>TRBV5-6|TRBJ2-5|16|TRBD1|.
CASSSTTTGLQETQYF
TGTGCCAGCAGCTCGACGACGACAGGGCTTCAAGAGACCCAGTACTTC